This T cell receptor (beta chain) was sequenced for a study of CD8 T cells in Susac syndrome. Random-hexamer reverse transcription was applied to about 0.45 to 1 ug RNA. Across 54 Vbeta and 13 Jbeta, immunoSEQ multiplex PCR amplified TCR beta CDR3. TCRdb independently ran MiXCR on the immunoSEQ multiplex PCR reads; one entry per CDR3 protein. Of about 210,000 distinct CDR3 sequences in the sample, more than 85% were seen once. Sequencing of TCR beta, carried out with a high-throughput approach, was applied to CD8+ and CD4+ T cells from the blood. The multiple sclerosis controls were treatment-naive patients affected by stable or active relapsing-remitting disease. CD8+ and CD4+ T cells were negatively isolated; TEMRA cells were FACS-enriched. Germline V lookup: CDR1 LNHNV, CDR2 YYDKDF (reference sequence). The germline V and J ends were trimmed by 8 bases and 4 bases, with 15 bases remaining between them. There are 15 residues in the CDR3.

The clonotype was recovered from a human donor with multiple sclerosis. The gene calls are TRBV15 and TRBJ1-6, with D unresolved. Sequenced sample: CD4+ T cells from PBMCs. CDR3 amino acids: CATGRDMGYNSPLHF. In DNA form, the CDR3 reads TGTGCCACCGGACGGGATATGGGGTATAATTCACCCCTCCACTTT.